A selection of T cell receptor beta chains follows, all from one sample in a study of control samples from healthy donors and cancer patients. Profiling relied on immunoSEQ multiplex PCR, and the TCRdb table lists in-frame clones only, not all of them. The profile covers 100,000 to 150,000 clones, with more than 70% appearing a single time and 3.2% taken by the ten largest. Sample: blood. Every receptor here comes from a man aged 45-60 years in good health. The CDR3 runs from the conserved cysteine through the conserved F or W. Fields, in order: J gene, V gene, CDR3 protein.

>TRBJ2-7|TRBV2
CASQSGLAGSYEQYF
>TRBJ1-5|TRBV2
CASMSQGNQPQHF
>TRBJ2-3|TRBV28
CASSLPITGFITDTQYF
>TRBJ2-7|TRBV19
CASTPGQGYEQYF
>TRBJ1-2|TRBV3-1/TRBV3-2
CASSQRRENYGYTF
>TRBJ2-1|TRBV6-1
CASSELRTGYNEQFF
>TRBJ2-5|TRBV19
CASSKTRDSQETQYF
>TRBJ2-3|TRBV4-1
CASSQSPGGATDTQYF
>TRBJ2-1|TRBV6-5
CASSYSLQGIHNEQFF
>TRBJ2-2|TRBV11-1
CASSLARGNLNTGELFF
>TRBJ2-7|TRBV28
CASRTGQVSSYEQYF
>TRBJ2-1|TRBV2
CASSGSVLAQKQFF
>TRBJ2-7|TRBV18
CASSPDLSGGLYEQYF
>TRBJ2-1|TRBV29-1
CSVDEGAGYEQFF
>TRBJ1-5|TRBV5-6
CASSLAGNGVNQPQHF
>TRBJ2-7|TRBV5-6
CASSLAPNQEQYF
>TRBJ2-1|TRBV15
CATSRDWGQGYNEQFF
>TRBJ1-4|TRBV7-9
CASRRTGGNEKLFF
>TRBJ2-4|TRBV20-1
CSASTGSRSKNIQYF
>TRBJ2-3|TRBV2
CASTPRVSTDTQYF
>TRBJ1-6|TRBV4-1
CASSQGSQVFKGSPLHF
>TRBJ2-1|TRBV27
CASSFPAGEQFF
>TRBJ2-1|TRBV3-1/TRBV3-2
CASSPRRGEQFF
>TRBJ2-7|TRBV7-9
CASSDQGRTTIVYEQYF
>TRBJ1-1|TRBV5-4
CASSFNRGQNTEAFF
>TRBJ1-2|TRBV11-2
CASSSYPGLDYGYTF
>TRBJ1-2|TRBV7-9
CASSDGYTF
>TRBJ1-4|TRBV3-1/TRBV3-2
CASSPLWGSNEKLFF
>TRBJ1-4|TRBV30
CAWSGDSGEKLFF
>TRBJ1-1|TRBV29-1
CSGTPVNTEAFF
>TRBJ1-6|TRBV7-8
CASSLGWRIAATNSPLHF
>TRBJ2-2|TRBV30
CAWSALKVNTGELFF
>TRBJ2-3|TRBV7-9
CASSGGPETDTQYF
>TRBJ2-1|TRBV19
CASSIGGEQFF
>TRBJ2-5|TRBV7-2
CASSFPGVQETQYF
>TRBJ1-3|TRBV2
CASSGGHPNF
>TRBJ2-2|TRBV5-1
CASSLTPDTGELFF
>TRBJ1-1|TRBV3-1/TRBV3-2
CASSQDRGRVRSTEAFF
>TRBJ2-6|TRBV5-6
CASSLRDRDLGANVLTF
>TRBJ2-2|TRBV6-5
CATSGPGAGELFF
>TRBJ1-6|TRBV2
CATSGATLRGSPLHF
>TRBJ2-7|TRBV20-1
CSASSRSYEQYF
>TRBJ1-6|TRBV5-1
CASSLAGGGLDSPLHF
>TRBJ2-7|TRBV11-2
CASSLVGATYEQYF
>TRBJ2-4|TRBV15
CATSAAMGQQYF
>TRBJ2-7|TRBV3-1/TRBV3-2
CASSQGGLEQYF
>TRBJ2-7|TRBV2
CASRPDKAYEQYF